This paragraph covers one T cell receptor (beta chain) sequence. Its antigen remains unidentified. Germline values: CDR1 SGDLS, CDR2 YYNGEE. V shed 4 bases and J 5 bases; nucleotides not matched to a gene: 14. This CDR3 is 16 amino acids long. TCRB transcripts that were expressed got sequenced, as all of the isolated RNA had been reverse transcribed. The data were produced by immunoSEQ multiplex PCR, yet TCRdb's version contains in-frame clones alone and is incomplete. The repertoire holds over 100,000 clones, with almost 40% as singletons. Sorting based on CD45RO/CCR7/CD25/CD127/CD95/CD27 separated CD4+ naive, central memory, regulatory and stem cell-like memory cells. The data originate from a study of beta chain features in type 1 diabetes. General study findings and limits: Naive, central memory and Treg TCRB repertoires appeared more alike in patients than in healthy donors. For cells with high TCR expression, cDNA sequencing could yield over-representation.

The sample comprised stem cell memory CD4+ T cells from blood. V usage is TRBV9 and J usage is TRBJ2-5, with 7 bases matching TRBD2. This TCR derives from a woman between 18 and 30 years old in good health. The CDR3 sequence: CASSPRGWGGRETQYF. Here the CDR3 DNA reads TGTGCCAGCAGCCCCCGGGGGTGGGGGGGACGGGAGACCCAGTACTTC.